These T cell receptor beta chains were read from a single sample in a study of cytomegalovirus exposure and HLA in healthy donors. Profiled with immunoSEQ multiplex PCR; TCRdb holds only in-frame clones, not every one. The sample lists about 170,000 clones; roughly 85% were seen once. Sequenced material: PBMCs. The receptors derive from a man in his thirties or forties in good health and CMV-seropositive. The CDR3 runs from the conserved cysteine through the conserved F or W. Fields, in order: J gene, clone size, CDR3 length, V gene, D gene, CDR3 DNA, CDR3 protein. The D gene is left open where the match is weak. Clone size is stated in some rows and not others, as once, few, many or a class when expanded.

TRBJ2-1 NA 15 TRBV9 NA TGTGCCAGCAGCGTAGCGAGCGCGCTTTACAATGAGCAGTTCTTC CASSVASALYNEQFF
TRBJ2-1 NA 15 TRBV7-2 TRBD1 TGTGCCAGCAGCTCCGGGACAGGGGAGTACAATGAGCAGTTCTTC CASSSGTGEYNEQFF
TRBJ2-1 NA 14 TRBV27 NA TGTGCCAGCAGTTCCGGTCCGCGGTACAATGAGCAGTTCTTC CASSSGPRYNEQFF
TRBJ2-5 NA 16 TRBV27 TRBD2 TGTGCCAGCAGTTCTCTAGCGGGAGGGAGGCAAGAGACCCAGTACTTC CASSSLAGGRQETQYF
TRBJ1-5 NA 15 TRBV7-2 NA TGTGCCAGCAGCTTAGAGGCAGGTAGAAATCAGCCCCAGCATTTT CASSLEAGRNQPQHF
TRBJ1-5 few 13 TRBV19 NA TGTGCCAGTAGTATCGCGGTACTTCAGCCCCAGCATTTT CASSIAVLQPQHF
TRBJ1-2 NA 14 TRBV7-2 TRBD1 TGTGCCAGCAGCTCGGGACAGGGGGCCCTTGGCTACACCTTC CASSSGQGALGYTF
TRBJ2-5 NA 13 TRBV6-4 NA TGTGCCAGCACCGGACTTTCCCAAGAGACCCAGTACTTC CASTGLSQETQYF
TRBJ2-1 NA 15 TRBV11-3 NA TGTGCCAGCAGCTTCGGAGGAGGGCGGTACAATGAGCAGTTCTTC CASSFGGGRYNEQFF
TRBJ2-3 NA 16 TRBV4-1 TRBD2 TGCGCCAGCAGCCGGGTAGCGGGAGGGCCCGCAGATACGCAGTATTTT CASSRVAGGPADTQYF
TRBJ2-5 NA 14 TRBV12-5 TRBD2 TGTGCTAGTGCCAATAGCGGGGCCCAAGAGACCCAGTACTTC CASANSGAQETQYF
TRBJ2-7 NA 14 TRBV18 NA TGTGCCAGCTCACCGACAGGAGGTACCTACGAGCAGTACTTC CASSPTGGTYEQYF
TRBJ1-6 NA 15 TRBV9 NA TGTGCCAGCAGCCCTTCGCGACAGAGGAATTCACCCCTCCACTTT CASSPSRQRNSPLHF
TRBJ1-2 NA 15 TRBV10-3 TRBD1 TGTGCCATCAGGGACCCGGGACAGGGAGTAGATGGCTACACCTTC CAIRDPGQGVDGYTF
TRBJ1-2 NA 14 TRBV2 TRBD1 TGCGCCAGCAGTGAACGGGGGACAGGGCTCCGCTACACCTTC CASSERGTGLRYTF
TRBJ1-5 NA 15 TRBV19 NA TGTGCCAGTAGCCCTAGGGGACATAGCAATCAGCCCCAGCATTTT CASSPRGHSNQPQHF
TRBJ1-2 NA 14 TRBV6-6 TRBD1 TGTGCCAGCAGGGTGGGACAGGGTGACTATGGCTACACCTTC CASRVGQGDYGYTF
TRBJ1-2 NA 13 TRBV29-1 TRBD1 TGCAGCGTCGGGGGAACAGGGGGTGACGGCTACACCTTC CSVGGTGGDGYTF
TRBJ1-2 NA 14 TRBV7-9 NA TGTGCCAGCAGCTTAATGCCCAGGAACTATGGCTACACCTTC CASSLMPRNYGYTF
TRBJ1-4 NA 14 TRBV29-1 NA TGCAGCGTGGCTACAGGGTTTTCTAATGAAAAACTGTTTTTT CSVATGFSNEKLFF
TRBJ1-3 NA 15 TRBV9 TRBD1 TGTGCCAGCAGCAGACAGGGGGCGGCTGGAAACACCATATATTTT CASSRQGAAGNTIYF
TRBJ2-2 NA 15 TRBV2 TRBD1 TGTGCCGGCCGGGGACAGGGGGGGAACACCGGGGAGCTGTTTTTT CAGRGQGGNTGELFF
TRBJ1-2 once 14 TRBV14 TRBD1 TGTGCCAGCAGCCGGACAGGGGGCGGAGATGGCTACACCTTC CASSRTGGGDGYTF
TRBJ2-3 few 16 TRBV4-2 TRBD1 TGTGCCAGCAGCCCCTGGACAGGGGAGGGCACAGATACGCAGTATTTT CASSPWTGEGTDTQYF
TRBJ1-3 NA 14 TRBV7-9 NA TGTTCCAGCAGCTTAGGAGGCTCTGGAAACACCATATATTTT CSSSLGGSGNTIYF
TRBJ2-2 NA 14 TRBV7-8 NA TGTGCCAGCAGCTCCCTCTCTTACACCGGGGAGCTGTTTTTT CASSSLSYTGELFF
TRBJ2-7 NA 15 TRBV5-1 TRBD1 TGCGCCAGCAGCCTCCTGACGGGACAGGGCAACGAGCAGTACTTC CASSLLTGQGNEQYF
TRBJ2-5 NA 18 TRBV13 TRBD2 TGTGCCAGCAGCTTAGGAGCGGGAGGGCCGGGGGATCAAGAGACCCAGTACTTC CASSLGAGGPGDQETQYF
TRBJ1-1 NA 14 TRBV7-2 NA TGTGCCAGCAGCTTAACGGGGTTGGTAGGCGAAGCTTTCTTT CASSLTGLVGEAFF
TRBJ1-3 NA 17 TRBV11-2 TRBD1 TGTGCCAGCAGCTTGAGGGGGCCACTCTTCTCTGGAAACACCATATATTTT CASSLRGPLFSGNTIYF
TRBJ2-3 once 17 TRBV5-4 NA TGTGCCAGCAGCTTGTCTCTCTTCACGGGTGTAGGAGATACGCAGTATTTT CASSLSLFTGVGDTQYF
TRBJ2-3 NA 14 TRBV18 NA TGTGCCAGCTCACCATCCACGACAGGCGACACGCAGTATTTT CASSPSTTGDTQYF
TRBJ2-3 NA 14 TRBV27 TRBD1 TGTGCCAGCAGTTTATCGGGACAGGAGTACACGCAGTATTTT CASSLSGQEYTQYF
TRBJ1-3 NA 18 TRBV7-5 NA TGTGTCAGAAGCTTAGGATTTAGGGGACGCGGGGCTGGAAACACCATATATTTT CVRSLGFRGRGAGNTIYF
TRBJ1-5 NA 15 TRBV29-1 TRBD1 TGCAGCGTTATCCCCATACAGGGGGCAGATCAGCCCCAGCATTTT CSVIPIQGADQPQHF
TRBJ1-1 NA 16 TRBV9 NA TGTGCCAGCAGCGCAACCCAGGTCCAGGAGGGGAAGGAAGCTTTCTTT CASSATQVQEGKEAFF
TRBJ1-2 NA 11 TRBV6-1 NA TGTGCCAGCAGTGAACTCTATGGCTACACCTTC CASSELYGYTF
TRBJ2-3 once 15 TRBV4-3 NA TGCGCCAGCAGCCAAGGGTGGGGGCAGACAGATACGCAGTATTTT CASSQGWGQTDTQYF
TRBJ2-2 NA 15 TRBV18 NA TGTGCCAGCTCACCCGACAGAGTGCGAACCGGGGAGCTGTTTTTT CASSPDRVRTGELFF
TRBJ2-6 NA 17 TRBV15 TRBD2 TGTGCCACCACAAGGCGGGAGGTAATTGCTGGGGCCAACGTCCTGACTTTC CATTRREVIAGANVLTF
TRBJ2-2 NA 15 TRBV6-1 TRBD2 TGTGCCAGCAGTGAATGGGCGGGAGCCGCCGGGGAGCTGTTTTTT CASSEWAGAAGELFF